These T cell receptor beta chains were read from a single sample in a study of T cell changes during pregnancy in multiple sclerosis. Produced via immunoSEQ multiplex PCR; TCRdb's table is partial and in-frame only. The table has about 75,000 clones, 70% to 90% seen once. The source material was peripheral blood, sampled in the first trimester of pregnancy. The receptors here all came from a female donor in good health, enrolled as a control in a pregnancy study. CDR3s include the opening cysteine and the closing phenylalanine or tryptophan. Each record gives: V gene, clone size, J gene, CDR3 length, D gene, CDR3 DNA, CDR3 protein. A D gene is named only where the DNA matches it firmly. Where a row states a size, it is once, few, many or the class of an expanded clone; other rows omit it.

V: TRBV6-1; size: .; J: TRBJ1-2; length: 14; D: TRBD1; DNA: TGTGCCAGCGCCGATGGGACAGGGCTTTGGGGCTACACCTTC; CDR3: CASADGTGLWGYTF
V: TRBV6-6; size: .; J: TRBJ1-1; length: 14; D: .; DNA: TGTGCCAGCAGTTACGAGGTCCCTAACACTGAAGCTTTCTTT; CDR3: CASSYEVPNTEAFF
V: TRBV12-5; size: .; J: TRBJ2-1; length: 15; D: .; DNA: TGTGCTAGTGGCCCAACAGGGAGCTCCTACAATGAGCAGTTCTTC; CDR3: CASGPTGSSYNEQFF
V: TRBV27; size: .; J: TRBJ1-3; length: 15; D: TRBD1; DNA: TGTGCCAGCAGTGCACAGGGGGCGCGAGGAAACACCATATATTTT; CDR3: CASSAQGARGNTIYF
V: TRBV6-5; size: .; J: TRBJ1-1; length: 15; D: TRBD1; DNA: TGTGCCAGCAGTTACGACGGGACAGCCAACACTGAAGCTTTCTTT; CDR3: CASSYDGTANTEAFF
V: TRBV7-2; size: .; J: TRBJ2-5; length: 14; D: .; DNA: TGTGCCAGCAGTCTGAGGGCGGGAAGGGAGACCCAGTACTTC; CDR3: CASSLRAGRETQYF
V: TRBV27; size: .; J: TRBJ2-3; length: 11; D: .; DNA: TGTGCCAGCAGTCGGGGGGCTACGCAGTATTTT; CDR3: CASSRGATQYF
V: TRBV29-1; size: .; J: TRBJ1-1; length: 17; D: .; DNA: TGCAGCGTTGCCTCCACCCCACAGGGAGGGACGAACACTGAAGCTTTCTTT; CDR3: CSVASTPQGGTNTEAFF
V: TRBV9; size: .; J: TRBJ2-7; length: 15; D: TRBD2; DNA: TGTGCCAGCAGCGTAGGTCAGCGGGGCCCCTACGAGCAGTACTTC; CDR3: CASSVGQRGPYEQYF
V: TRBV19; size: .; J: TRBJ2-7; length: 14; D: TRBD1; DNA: TGTGCCAGTAGTTCAGGGGGAGCCTCCTACGAGCAGTACTTC; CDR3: CASSSGGASYEQYF
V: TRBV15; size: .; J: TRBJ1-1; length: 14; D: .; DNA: TGTGCCACCAGCAGAGACAGGACTAACACTGAAGCTTTCTTT; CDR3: CATSRDRTNTEAFF
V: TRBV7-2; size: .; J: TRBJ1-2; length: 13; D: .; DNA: TGTGCCAGCAGCTTAGGGGGCAGGATGGGCTACACCTTC; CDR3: CASSLGGRMGYTF
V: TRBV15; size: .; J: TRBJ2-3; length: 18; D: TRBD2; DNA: TGTGCCACCAGCAGAGATCGGATTGGCGGGAGGGCCATGGATACGCAGTATTTT; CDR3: CATSRDRIGGRAMDTQYF
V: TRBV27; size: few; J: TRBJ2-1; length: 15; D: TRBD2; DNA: TGTGCCAGCAGCCCCCAGGCGGGAGGCTACAATGAGCAGTTCTTC; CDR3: CASSPQAGGYNEQFF
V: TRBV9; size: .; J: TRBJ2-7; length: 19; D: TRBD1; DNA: TGTGCCAGCAGCGTATCCCACAAAGCCACCGGGACAGGGGGAAACGAGCAGTACTTC; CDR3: CASSVSHKATGTGGNEQYF
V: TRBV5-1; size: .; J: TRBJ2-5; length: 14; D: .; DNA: TGCGCCAGCAGCTTGGCTGGGGGGACAGAGACCCAGTACTTC; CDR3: CASSLAGGTETQYF
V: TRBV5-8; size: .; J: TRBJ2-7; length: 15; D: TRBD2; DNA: TGTGCCAGCAGCTCAAGCGGGAGGGCCTCATACGAGCAGTACTTC; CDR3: CASSSSGRASYEQYF
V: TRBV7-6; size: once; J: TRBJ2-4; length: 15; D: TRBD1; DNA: TGTGCCAGCAGTAGTGCGGCGGGACAGGGTTTCATTCAGTACTTC; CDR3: CASSSAAGQGFIQYF
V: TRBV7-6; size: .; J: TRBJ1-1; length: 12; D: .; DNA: TGTGCCAGCAGCCGGGGGAACACTGAAGCTTTCTTT; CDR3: CASSRGNTEAFF
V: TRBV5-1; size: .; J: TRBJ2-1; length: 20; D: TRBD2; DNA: TGCGCCAGCAGCTTGTCTAGCGGGGGGCTACCTCCTAGCTCCTACAATGAGCAGTTCTTC; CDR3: CASSLSSGGLPPSSYNEQFF
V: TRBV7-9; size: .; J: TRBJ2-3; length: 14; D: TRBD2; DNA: TGTGCCAGCAGCACACTAGCGGGAGCAGATACGCAGTATTTT; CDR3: CASSTLAGADTQYF
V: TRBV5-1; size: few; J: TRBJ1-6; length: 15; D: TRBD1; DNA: TGCGCCAGCAGCTCCTCACAGGGGACATATTCACCCCTCCACTTT; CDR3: CASSSSQGTYSPLHF
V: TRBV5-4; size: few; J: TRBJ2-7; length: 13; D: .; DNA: TGTGCCAGCAGCTTACAAAGGGGCAACGAGCAGTACTTC; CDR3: CASSLQRGNEQYF
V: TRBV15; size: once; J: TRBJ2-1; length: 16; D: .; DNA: TGTGCCACCAGCAGAGATCGGAGGCCCTCCTACAATGAGCAGTTCTTC; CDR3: CATSRDRRPSYNEQFF
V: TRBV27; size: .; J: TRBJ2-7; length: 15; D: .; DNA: TGTGCCAGCAGCAATACAGGTCCGTCAACCTACGAGCAGTACTTC; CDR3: CASSNTGPSTYEQYF
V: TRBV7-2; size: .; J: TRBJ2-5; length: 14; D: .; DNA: TGTGCCAGCAGCTTAGGTTCTGCCGGTGAGACCCAGTACTTC; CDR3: CASSLGSAGETQYF
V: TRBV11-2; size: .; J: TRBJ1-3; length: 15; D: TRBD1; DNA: TGTGCCAGCAGCTCTCCGGGACAGGGTAGGAACACCATATATTTT; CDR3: CASSSPGQGRNTIYF
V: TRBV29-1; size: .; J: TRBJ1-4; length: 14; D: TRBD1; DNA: TGCAGCGTTGAGGCCAGGGGGCGCGATGAAAAACTGTTTTTT; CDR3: CSVEARGRDEKLFF